These 7 T cell receptor beta chains originate from one sample sequenced in a study of T cell repertoires in cytomegalovirus infection. One entry per CDR3 protein results from TCRdb running MiXCR on the reads. There are 300,000 or so distinct CDR3 sequences in the sample; roughly 25% occur only once, and more than 11% lies in the top ten. Material for sequencing was PBMCs. These receptors all come from a human donor in good health (CMV status not recorded). Some clones in this sample may be carry-over from other donors' samples.

This clonotype was counted a few times. This chain joins TRBV5-1 and TRBJ2-3; D is ambiguous. Germline CDR1 reads SGHRS; CDR2 reads YFSETQ. The CDR3 contains 13 residues. V dropped 1 base and J dropped 10 bases, with 13 bases sitting between them. DNA for the CDR3: TGCGCCAGCAGCTTGAGTACAGCCGAATCGCAGTATTTT. Its protein product is CASSLSTAESQYF.

This clonotype was counted a few times. The chain has TRBV5-1 and TRBJ1-1; D remains ambiguous. Trimming removed 1 base from V and 3 bases from J, with 16 bases in between. The CDR3 totals 16 residues. Germline-derived CDR1 and CDR2 are SGHRS and YFSETQ. The CDR3 DNA follows: TGCGCCAGCAGCTTGAATTGGGGAATGTTTGACACTGAAGCTTTCTTT. Its translation: CASSLNWGMFDTEAFF.

This clonotype was detected many times. V and J are TRBV7-2 and TRBJ2-3; unclear D gene. The CDR3 is made up of 13 amino acids. V was trimmed by 4 bases and J by 2 bases, leaving 7 bases between them. Germline CDR1 SGHTA, CDR2 FQGNSA. The CDR3 region has the DNA TGTGCCAGCAGCTCGTTCCACACAGATACGCAGTATTTT. Its protein is CASSSFHTDTQYF.

This clonotype has a handful of counts. This sequence joins TRBV7-8 and TRBJ2-3, with D uncertain. The CDR3 covers 17 residues. Germline loops: CDR1 SGHVS, CDR2 FQNEAQ. V was pared by 0 bases and J by 0 bases, with 13 bases between. CDR3 amino acids: CASSLAGAVRSTDTQYF. For the CDR3, the DNA is TGTGCCAGCAGCTTAGCCGGTGCGGTCCGGAGCACAGATACGCAGTATTTT.

This clonotype was counted many times. V gene TRBV12-3 or TRBV12-4 combines with J gene TRBJ1-1; weak D call: TRBD1 (5 bases). The CDR3 has 15 residues. The germline V and J ends were trimmed by 5 bases and 0 bases, with 13 bases remaining between them. The CDR3 sequence is CASSGLGRVNTEAFF. As DNA, the CDR3 is TGTGCCAGCAGTGGATTGGGACGGGTGAACACTGAAGCTTTCTTT.

This clonotype showed up just a few times. V and J are TRBV6-1 and TRBJ2-7; the D gene is possibly TRBD2 (5 bases). Trimming shortened V by 6 bases and J by 0 bases, and 12 bases separated the two germline ends. The CDR3 spans 14 residues. Germline CDR1 and CDR2: MNHNS and SASEGT. The CDR3 here is CASRERLSSYEQYV. The CDR3 coding sequence is TGTGCCAGCAGAGAGCGGTTAAGCTCCTACGAGCAGTACGTC.

This clonotype was detected many times. J is TRBJ1-2 and V is TRBV7-2; D unclear. The V gene lost 3 bases and the J gene lost 8 bases, with 10 bases spanning the gap. Germline-derived CDR1 and CDR2 are SGHTA and FQGNSA. CDR3 size: 12 residues. This chain's CDR3 is CASSLRWEGYTF. CDR3 DNA sequence: TGTGCCAGCAGCTTGAGGTGGGAGGGCTACACCTTC.